The 26 T cell receptor beta chains below were found in one sample sequenced in a study of blood T cell repertoires in COVID-19. Sequenced by immunoSEQ multiplex PCR; TCRdb stores in-frame clones only, minus some. This sample has around 220,000 clones, with roughly 84% found just once. The sequenced material came from peripheral blood. Receptors originate from a man aged 35-49 years with active or convalescent COVID-19.

The chain recombines TRBV12-5 with TRBJ1-1, with D possibly TRBD1 on 6 matching bases. CDR1 and CDR2 (germline): LGHNT, FRNRAP. Deletions cut 6 bases from V and 6 bases from J, with 11 bases between. The CDR3 contains 12 residues. The CDR3 reads CASGKQGSEAFF. In DNA, the CDR3 is TGTGCTAGTGGGAAACAGGGTTCTGAAGCTTTCTTT.

V is TRBV9 and J is TRBJ1-1; TRBD1 is a possible D gene (5 bases). Germline CDR1 SGDLS, CDR2 YYNGEE. The CDR3 is 13 residues long. The ends were cut back, 3 bases at V and 8 bases at J, with 14 bases in the middle. The CDR3 region has the DNA TGTGCCAGCAGCGCCGTACAGGTCTCGGAAGCTTTCTTT. The encoded protein is CASSAVQVSEAFF.

The V and J genes are TRBV5-1 and TRBJ1-1; a possible D gene is TRBD1 (6 bases). The V gene lost 4 bases and the J gene lost 1 base, with 23 bases spanning the gap. Germline CDR1 is SGHRS and CDR2 is YFSETQ. The CDR3 runs 18 residues. The CDR3 here is CASSRPLGQALENTEAFF. CDR3 coding DNA: TGCGCCAGCAGCCGCCCCTTGGGACAAGCCTTGGAGAACACTGAAGCTTTCTTT.

The chain employs TRBV7-8 and TRBJ1-4, with D unresolved. Germline-derived CDR1 and CDR2 are SGHVS and FQNEAQ. Trimming removed 1 base at V and 7 bases at J, with 10 bases between. This CDR3 comprises 14 residues. CDR3 amino acids: CASSLGWGGEKLFF. In DNA, the CDR3 is TGTGCCAGCAGCTTAGGGTGGGGAGGTGAAAAACTGTTTTTT.

The chain joins TRBV5-1 to TRBJ1-1; D gene ambiguous. CDR1 is SGHRS and CDR2 is YFSETQ in the germline V gene. There are 15 residues in the CDR3. With 0 bases removed from V and 2 bases from J, the gap between germline ends came to 11 bases. CDR3 coding DNA: TGCGCCAGCAGCTTGGTAGCAGAAGCTAACACTGAAGCTTTCTTT. Its translation: CASSLVAEANTEAFF.

The rearrangement joins TRBV5-1 to TRBJ1-1; TRBD1 is a possible D gene (5 bases). V lost 4 bases to trimming and J lost 4 bases, with 17 bases between them. CDR3 length equals 15 residues. Germline lookup yields CDR1 SGHRS and CDR2 YFSETQ. The CDR3 protein is CASSRPGTGVTEAFF. The CDR3 bases are TGCGCCAGCAGCCGTCCCGGGACGGGGGTCACTGAAGCTTTCTTT.

This clone was seen just once. V usage is TRBV7-2 and J usage is TRBJ2-5, with no clear D. CDR3 length: 12 amino acids. The germline V gene encodes CDR1 SGHTA and CDR2 FQGNSA. Trimming removed 1 base at V and 7 bases at J, with 7 bases between. This CDR3 is CASSLDSGTQYF. In nucleotides, the CDR3 is TGTGCCAGCAGCTTAGACTCCGGGACCCAGTACTTC.

The CDR3 sequence is CASSEGGFEGNEAFF. DNA for the CDR3: TGTGCCAGCAGTGAAGGTGGATTTGAGGGCAATGAAGCTTTCTTT. The chain has TRBV6-1 and TRBJ1-1; D is uncertain. Trimming took off 1 base at V and 7 bases at J, with 16 bases between the two ends. Germline CDR1 MNHNS, CDR2 SASEGT. This CDR3 contains 15 residues.

In regard to this clone: Other DNA sequences within the sample encode an identical CDR3. This chain links TRBV9 with TRBJ2-7; 7 nucleotides match TRBD1. V lost 0 bases to trimming and J lost 2 bases; unmatched junction nucleotides: 2. Germline values: CDR1 SGDLS, CDR2 YYNGEE. The length of the CDR3 is 14 residues. The CDR3 loop is CASSVGQGAYEQYF. For the CDR3, the DNA is TGTGCCAGCAGCGTAGGCCAGGGGGCCTACGAGCAGTACTTC.

The chain is built from TRBV2 and TRBJ2-7, with 9 bases matching TRBD1. The V segment lost 4 bases and the J segment 5 bases; nucleotides outside the gene matches: 9. The CDR3 consists of 15 residues. Germline V gene sequence: CDR1 SNHLY, CDR2 FYNNEI. The CDR3 region is CASSVTGDRVNEQYF. The CDR3 DNA sequence: TGTGCCAGCAGTGTAACCGGGGACAGGGTCAACGAGCAGTACTTC.

This chain uses TRBV28 with TRBJ1-1, with 7 bases that match TRBD1. This CDR3 has 13 residues. J was trimmed by 2 bases and V by 6 bases; bases with no gene match: 3. Germline V gives CDR1 MDHEN, CDR2 SYDVKM. The CDR3 DNA reads as TGTGCCAGCAGAGACAGGGCCAACACTGAAGCTTTCTTT. Amino acid sequence: CASRDRANTEAFF.

The chain joins TRBV15 to TRBJ1-5; no definite D call. This CDR3 is 15 amino acids long. Trimming removed 3 bases from V and 4 bases from J, with 13 bases in between. Germline loops: CDR1 LNHNV, CDR2 YYDKDF (reference sequence). The DNA for the CDR3 is TGTGCCACCAGCAGCTCCGGACTTGTTAATCAGCCCCAGCATTTT. Translating it yields CATSSSGLVNQPQHF. The variable domain in full, with the rest retrieved from reference TRBV15 and TRBJ1-5, is DAMVIQNPRYQVTQFGKPVTLSCSQTLNHNVMYWYQQKSSQAPKLLFHYYDKDFNNEADTPDNFQSRRPNTSFCFLDIRSPGLGDTAMYLCATSSSGLVNQPQHFGDGTRLSIL.

The table lists this clone with many counts. This chain joins TRBV2 and TRBJ1-3; 10 positions agree with TRBD1. This CDR3 has 13 residues. From germline, CDR1 is SNHLY and CDR2 FYNNEI. Losses at the gene ends were 9 bases for V and 6 bases for J; bases not matched to a gene: 5. CDR3 coding DNA: TGTGCCAGGGGGACAGGGGTCGCAAACACCATATATTTT. Translation gives CARGTGVANTIYF.

The rearrangement joins TRBV6-1 to TRBJ1-3; no clear D gene. This CDR3 region has 16 residues. Germline V gives CDR1 MNHNS, CDR2 SASEGT. V was pared by 2 bases and J by 3 bases, with 14 bases between. The CDR3 bases are TGTGCCAGCAGTGAAAGAGGGAGACTTATTGGAAACACCATATATTTT. This sequence encodes CASSERGRLIGNTIYF.

The chain has TRBV9 and TRBJ2-7; TRBD2 might be the D (5 bases). The V gene's germline CDR1 is SGDLS and CDR2 YYNGEE. This CDR3 is 15 amino acids long. Trimming took 0 bases from V and 4 from J, leaving 14 bases between them. The CDR3 here is CASSVDPSLVYEQYF. The CDR3 DNA reads as TGTGCCAGCAGCGTAGATCCCTCACTAGTTTACGAGCAGTACTTC.

The rearrangement links TRBV5-4 to TRBJ1-1, with D perhaps matching TRBD1 (5 bases). Germline V gives CDR1 SGHNT, CDR2 YYREEE (reference sequence). V was clipped by 3 bases and J by 5 bases, with 17 bases between them. CDR3 length equals 15 residues. The CDR3 is CASSSPLGEGTEAFF. The CDR3 region has the DNA TGTGCCAGCAGCTCACCGCTGGGGGAGGGGACTGAAGCTTTCTTT.

The chain couples TRBV27 to TRBJ2-1; TRBD1 agrees at 7 bases. Trimming removed 3 bases from V and 3 bases from J; junction bases left unmatched: 5. CDR3 size: 15 residues. Germline lookup yields CDR1 MNHEY and CDR2 SMNVEV (reference sequence). The CDR3 nucleotides are TGTGCCAGCAGTTTTACAGGGGCTATCTACAATGAGCAGTTCTTC. Translated, it gives CASSFTGAIYNEQFF.

The chain carries TRBV5-4 and TRBJ2-7; 8 bases line up with TRBD1. Germline V CDR1 and CDR2: SGHNT, YYREEE (reference sequence). J gave up 7 bases and V 4 bases, and 10 bases lay outside the gene matches. The CDR3 is 14 residues long. Written as DNA, the CDR3 is TGTGCCAGCAGCAGGGACAGGTCCTCGCGGGAGCAGTACTTC. Its translation is CASSRDRSSREQYF.

The chain combines TRBV28 with TRBJ2-6; possible D gene TRBD1, 5 bases. The CDR3 covers 15 residues. V lost 6 bases, J lost 1 base, and 10 bases lay in between. Germline-derived CDR1 and CDR2 are MDHEN and SYDVKM. The CDR3 region is CASSTRVSGANVLTF. The DNA for the CDR3 is TGTGCCAGCAGCACCAGGGTGTCTGGGGCCAACGTCCTGACTTTC.

This chain uses TRBV30 with TRBJ1-2; D ambiguous. The CDR3 is made up of 14 amino acids. Germline V gives CDR1 GTSNPN, CDR2 SVGIG (reference sequence). V gave up 3 bases and J gave up 0 bases, with 11 bases separating them. CDR3 nucleotide sequence: TGTGCCTGGAGCCGGACTGATTCTAACTATGGCTACACCTTC. Translating gives CAWSRTDSNYGYTF.

The chain recombines TRBV5-4 with TRBJ1-1; D unresolved. Trimming left V 2 bases short and J 3 bases short, with 11 bases between. This CDR3 contains 14 residues. Germline V gene sequence: CDR1 SGHNT, CDR2 YYREEE (reference sequence). The CDR3 region has the DNA TGTGCCAGCAGCTTCCCTAAGGCGGACACTGAAGCTTTCTTT. Residues: CASSFPKADTEAFF.

The V and J genes are TRBV25-1 and TRBJ1-4; 7 nucleotides match TRBD1. Germline V lookup: CDR1 MGHDK, CDR2 SYGVNS. CDR3 size: 15 residues. V gave up 1 base and J gave up 8 bases; unmatched junction bases: 7. CDR3 protein: CASSEWQGGGEKLFF. CDR3 bases: TGTGCCAGCAGTGAATGGCAAGGGGGCGGGGAAAAACTGTTTTTT. Complete variable domain (other parts from reference TRBV25-1 and TRBJ1-4): EADIYQTPRYLVIGTGKKITLECSQTMGHDKMYWYQQDPGMELHLIHYSYGVNSTEKGDLSSESTVSRIRTEHFPLTLESARPSHTSQYLCASSEWQGGGEKLFFGSGTQLSVL.

The V gene is TRBV24-1, the J gene TRBJ2-1, with a possible D match to TRBD2 (5 bases). Germline values: CDR1 KGHDR, CDR2 SFDVKD. CDR3 length equals 14 residues. Trimming removed 4 bases from V and 7 bases from J, with 13 bases in between. Written as DNA, the CDR3 is TGTGCCACCAGTGACGGCCAATGGGAGAATGAGCAGTTCTTC. Its translation: CATSDGQWENEQFF.

The genes are TRBV20-1 and TRBJ1-2; unclear D gene. The CDR3 covers 11 residues. Per the germline V gene, CDR1 is DFQATT and CDR2 is SNEGSKA (reference sequence). The V end lost 5 bases, the J end lost 4 bases, and 8 bases lay between the germline ends. In nucleotides, the CDR3 is TGCAGTGCTTACCTCGGCTATGGCTACACCTTC. This encodes CSAYLGYGYTF.

The chain couples TRBV5-1 to TRBJ1-1; D call uncertain. Per the germline V gene, CDR1 is SGHRS and CDR2 is YFSETQ. The V end was cut by 5 bases, the J end by 1 base, with 12 bases between. The CDR3 extends over 14 amino acids. The CDR3 DNA follows: TGCGCCAGCAGGGGAGGGAGTTCGAACACTGAAGCTTTCTTT. This gives the protein CASRGGSSNTEAFF.

This chain uses TRBV19 with TRBJ2-7, with D tentatively TRBD2 (5 bases). With 5 bases removed from V and 3 bases from J, the gap between germline ends came to 11 bases. The CDR3 is made up of 13 amino acids. Germline CDR1 is LNHDA and CDR2 is SQIVND (reference sequence). DNA for the CDR3: TGTGCCAGTAGTCTAGGACTCCGCTACGAGCAGTACTTC. This sequence encodes CASSLGLRYEQYF. Supplemented by reference TRBV19 and TRBJ2-7, the full variable domain reads DGGITQSPKYLFRKEGQNVTLSCEQNLNHDAMYWYRQDPGQGLRLIYYSQIVNDFQKGDIAEGYSVSREKKESFPLTVTSAQKNPTAFYLCASSLGLRYEQYFGPGTRLTVT.